This T cell receptor (beta chain) was found in a study of shared clonotypes between healthy human individuals. Points from the study as a whole: Non-shared clonotypes were found to have lower generation probabilities than the clonotypes that were shared by all four of the sorted-subset donors. The small donor group covered limited genetic and exposure diversity.

Germline V CDR1 and CDR2: SGDLS, YYNGEE. The V and J ends lost 4 bases and 5 bases respectively, with 19 bases between them. This CDR3 contains 16 residues. Each subset's genomic DNA was shared equally among a number of immunoSEQ plates. Libraries were prepared by immunoSEQ multiplex PCR; TCRdb keeps only in-frame clonotypes and omits some of them. The data contain about 2.2 million clones, about 93% of them seen just once; the ten biggest clones take up more than 1.5%. Terminally differentiated effector memory CD45RA+ cells were excluded from the naive CD8 cells, which were CD45RO-negative and positively selected for CCR7. Everyone who donated was a Caucasian adult who lived in Nashville, Tennessee. With regard to this clone: Its antigen is not known.

V gene TRBV9 combines with J gene TRBJ1-5; TRBD1 is a possible D gene (6 bases). The origin of this receptor is a man aged 18 to 29 in good health. Some clones in this sample may be carry-over from other donors' samples. Sequencing was performed on naive CD8+ T cells from PBMCs. The CDR3 sequence is CASSPRGGQGDQPQHF. In DNA, the CDR3 is TGTGCCAGCAGCCCTCGGGGGGGGCAGGGTGATCAGCCCCAGCATTTT.